The clone carrying this TCR beta chain is medium-sized by share. The sample comes from a study of graft-versus-host responses after intestinal transplantation. Study overall: Each patient got anti-thymocyte globulin induction, then tacrolimus and steroids for roughly 3 years. Points from the study as a whole: GvH clones were identified in recipient marrow, with some first appearing in ileum or blood. Peak GvH clone levels in circulation were associated with early post-transplant HvG declines.

Germline V lookup: CDR1 SGHAT, CDR2 FQNNGV. The CDR3 totals 13 residues. J was trimmed by 10 bases and V by 4 bases; bases with no gene match: 7. The repertoire was sequenced with immunoSEQ multiplex PCR; TCRdb's copy has only in-frame clones and lacks some. The sample yields 8,600 or so clones, 27% seen once. CFSE-labeled responder cells (roughly 200,000) were plated with roughly 200,000 irradiated, violet-dye-labeled stimulator cells. Upon completion of the reaction, proliferating CFSE-low responders, both CD3+CD4+ and CD3+CD8+, were sorted. The sequencing here drew on alloreactive CD8+ T cells from a mixed lymphocyte reaction culture, taken before transplantation. Sample subset: CFSE-low proliferating T cells sorted from roughly six-day pre-transplant mixed lymphocyte reaction (GvH or HvG direction). This rearrangement joins TRBV11-2 to TRBJ2-1, with TRBD2 matching 7 bases. The TCR sequence derives from a human patient who was an organ donor for intestinal transplantation. The CDR3 coding sequence is TGTGCCAGCAGCTGGGCGGGAGTTGACGAGCAGTTCTTC. Amino acids: CASSWAGVDEQFF.